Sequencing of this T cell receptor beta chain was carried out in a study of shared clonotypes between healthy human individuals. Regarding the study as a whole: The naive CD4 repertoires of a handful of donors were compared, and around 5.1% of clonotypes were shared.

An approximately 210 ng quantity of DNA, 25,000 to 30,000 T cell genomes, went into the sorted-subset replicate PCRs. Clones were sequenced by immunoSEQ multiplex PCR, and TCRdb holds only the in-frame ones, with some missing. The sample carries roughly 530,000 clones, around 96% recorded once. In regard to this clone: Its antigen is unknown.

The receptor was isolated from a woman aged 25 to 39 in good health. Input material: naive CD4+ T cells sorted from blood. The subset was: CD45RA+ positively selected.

CDR3 in DNA: TGCGCCAGCAGCCAAGATCCGTCAGGGAACGAGCAGTACTTC. This encodes CASSQDPSGNEQYF. The chain joins TRBV4-1 to TRBJ2-7; maybe TRBD1 (5 bases). Per germline, CDR1 MGHRA and CDR2 YSYEKL. V lost 0 bases and J lost 5, with 11 bases in between. The CDR3 has 14 amino acids.